This T cell receptor (beta chain) was profiled in a study of T cell repertoires in cytomegalovirus infection. Study-wide results and caveats: The cumulative frequency of public TCR beta families identified carriers of CMV plus the relevant HLA.

TCRdb itself ran the reads through MiXCR, one entry per CDR3 protein. Among 49,000 or so distinct CDR3 sequences listed, about 21% were seen once. This clonotype turned up a few times. Its specificity is unknown. Per the germline V gene, CDR1 is MDHEN and CDR2 is SYDVKM. Trimming took off 2 bases at V and 2 bases at J, with 15 bases between the two ends. CDR3 length equals 16 residues. The source is a human donor in good health (CMV status not recorded). Some clones in this sample may be carry-over from other donors' samples. The sample here was CD8+ T cells from cultured PBMCs, taken from culture after CMV antigen stimulation. The chain couples TRBV28 to TRBJ1-1; D gene uncertain. The CDR3 loop reads CASSLHSGNYNTEAFF. The DNA for the CDR3 is TGTGCCAGCAGTTTACATTCGGGTAATTACAACACTGAAGCTTTCTTT.